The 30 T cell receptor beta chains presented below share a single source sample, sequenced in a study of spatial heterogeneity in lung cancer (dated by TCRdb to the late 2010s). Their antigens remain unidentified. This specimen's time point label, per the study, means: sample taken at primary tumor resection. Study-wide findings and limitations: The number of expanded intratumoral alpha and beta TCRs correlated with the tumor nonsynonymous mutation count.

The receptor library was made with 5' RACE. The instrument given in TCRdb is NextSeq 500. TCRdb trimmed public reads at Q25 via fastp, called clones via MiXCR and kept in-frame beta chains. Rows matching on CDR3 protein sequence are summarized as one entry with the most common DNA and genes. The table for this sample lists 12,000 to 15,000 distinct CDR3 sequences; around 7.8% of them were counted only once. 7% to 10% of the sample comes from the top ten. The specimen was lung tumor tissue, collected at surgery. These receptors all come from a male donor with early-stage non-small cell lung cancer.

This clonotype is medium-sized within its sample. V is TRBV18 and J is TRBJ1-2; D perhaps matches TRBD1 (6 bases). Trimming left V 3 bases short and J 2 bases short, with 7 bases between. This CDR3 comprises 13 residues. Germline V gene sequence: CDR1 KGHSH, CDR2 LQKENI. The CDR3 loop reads CASSPDRNYGYTF. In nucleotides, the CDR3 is TGTGCCAGCTCACCTGACAGGAACTATGGCTACACCTTC. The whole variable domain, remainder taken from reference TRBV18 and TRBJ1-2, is NAGVMQNPRHLVRRRGQEARLRCSPMKGHSHVYWYRQLPEEGLKFMVYLQKENIIDESGMPKERFSAEFPKEGPSILRIQQVVRGDSAAYFCASSPDRNYGYTFGSGTRLTVV.

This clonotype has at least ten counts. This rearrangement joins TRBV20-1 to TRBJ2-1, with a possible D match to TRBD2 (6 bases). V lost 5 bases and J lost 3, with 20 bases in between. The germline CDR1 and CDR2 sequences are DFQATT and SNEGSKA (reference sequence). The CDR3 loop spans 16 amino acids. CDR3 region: CSAGASTGTVYNEQFF. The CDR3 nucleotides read TGCAGTGCTGGAGCGTCCACGGGGACTGTCTACAATGAGCAGTTCTTC.

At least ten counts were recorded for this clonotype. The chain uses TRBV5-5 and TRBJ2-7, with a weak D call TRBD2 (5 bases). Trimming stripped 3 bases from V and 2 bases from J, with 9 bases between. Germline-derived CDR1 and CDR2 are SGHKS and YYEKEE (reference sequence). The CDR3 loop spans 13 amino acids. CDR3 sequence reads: CASSSGFPYEQYV. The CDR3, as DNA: TGTGCCAGCAGCTCGGGATTCCCCTACGAGCAGTACGTC.

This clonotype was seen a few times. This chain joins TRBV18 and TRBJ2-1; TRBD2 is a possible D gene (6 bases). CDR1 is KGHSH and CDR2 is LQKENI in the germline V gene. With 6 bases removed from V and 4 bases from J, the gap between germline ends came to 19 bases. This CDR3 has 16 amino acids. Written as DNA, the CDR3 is TGTGCCAGCTCCACGATGAGGCGGAGGGATTACAATGAGCAGTTCTTC. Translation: CASSTMRRRDYNEQFF.

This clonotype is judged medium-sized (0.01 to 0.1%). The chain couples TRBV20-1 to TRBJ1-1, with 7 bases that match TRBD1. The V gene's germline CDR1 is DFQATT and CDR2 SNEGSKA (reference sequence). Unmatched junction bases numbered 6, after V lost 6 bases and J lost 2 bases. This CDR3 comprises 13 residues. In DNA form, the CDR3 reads TGCAGTGCCCTGGGACAGTCCAACACTGAAGCTTTCTTT. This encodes CSALGQSNTEAFF.

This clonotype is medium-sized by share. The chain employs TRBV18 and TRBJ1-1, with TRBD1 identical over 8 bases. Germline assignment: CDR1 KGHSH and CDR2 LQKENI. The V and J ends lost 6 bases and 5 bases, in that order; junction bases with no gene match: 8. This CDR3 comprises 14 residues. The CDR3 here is CASSPTGARTEAFF. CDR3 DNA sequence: TGTGCCAGCTCGCCGACAGGGGCGAGAACTGAAGCTTTCTTT.

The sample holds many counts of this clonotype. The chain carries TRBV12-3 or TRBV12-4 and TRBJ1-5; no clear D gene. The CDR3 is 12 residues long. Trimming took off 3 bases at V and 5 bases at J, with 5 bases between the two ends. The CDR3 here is CASSFADQPQHF. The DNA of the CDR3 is TGTGCCAGCAGTTTCGCCGATCAGCCCCAGCATTTT.

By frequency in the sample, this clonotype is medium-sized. The CDR3 loop is CASSSEPITGTGRSPLHF. The CDR3 DNA is TGTGCCAGCAGCTCGGAACCCATAACCGGGACAGGGAGGTCACCCCTCCACTTT. The V gene is TRBV7-9, the J gene TRBJ1-6; 9 bases map to TRBD1. Germline V gives CDR1 SEHNR, CDR2 FQNEAQ (reference sequence). CDR3 size: 18 residues. V lost 4 bases and J lost 10; bases outside the gene matches: 17.

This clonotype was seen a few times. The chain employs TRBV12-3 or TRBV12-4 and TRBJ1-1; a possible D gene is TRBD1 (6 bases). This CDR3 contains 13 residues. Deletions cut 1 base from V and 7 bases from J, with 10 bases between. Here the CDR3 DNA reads TGTGCCAGCAGTTTAGGGGGGCGAGGTGAAGCTTTCTTT. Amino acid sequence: CASSLGGRGEAFF.

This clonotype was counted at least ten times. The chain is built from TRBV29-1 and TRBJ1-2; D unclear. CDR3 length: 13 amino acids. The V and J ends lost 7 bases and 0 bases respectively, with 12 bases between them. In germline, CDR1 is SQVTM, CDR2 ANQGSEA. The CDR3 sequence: CSDRARSNYGYTF. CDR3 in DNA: TGCAGCGACCGGGCCCGGTCTAACTATGGCTACACCTTC.

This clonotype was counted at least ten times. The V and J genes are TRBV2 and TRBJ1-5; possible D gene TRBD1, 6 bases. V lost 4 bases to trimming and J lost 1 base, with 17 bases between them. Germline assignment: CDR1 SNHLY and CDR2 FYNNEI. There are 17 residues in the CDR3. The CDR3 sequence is CASSAPTGRVSNQPQHF. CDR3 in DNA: TGTGCCAGCAGTGCACCCACAGGGCGGGTCAGCAATCAGCCCCAGCATTTT.

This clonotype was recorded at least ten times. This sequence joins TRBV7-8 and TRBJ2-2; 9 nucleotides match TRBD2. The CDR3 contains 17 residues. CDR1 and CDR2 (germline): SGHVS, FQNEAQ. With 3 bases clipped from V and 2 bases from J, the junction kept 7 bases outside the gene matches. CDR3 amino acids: CASSFVLAGANTGELFF. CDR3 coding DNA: TGTGCCAGCAGCTTTGTTTTAGCGGGGGCAAACACCGGGGAGCTGTTTTTT.

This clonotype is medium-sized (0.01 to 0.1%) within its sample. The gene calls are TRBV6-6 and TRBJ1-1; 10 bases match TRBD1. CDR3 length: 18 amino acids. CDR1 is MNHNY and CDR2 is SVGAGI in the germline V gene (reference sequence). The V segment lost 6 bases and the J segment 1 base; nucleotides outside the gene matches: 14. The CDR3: CASSSDRGRWVANTEAFF. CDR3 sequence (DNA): TGTGCCAGCAGCTCCGACAGGGGGCGCTGGGTAGCGAACACTGAAGCTTTCTTT.

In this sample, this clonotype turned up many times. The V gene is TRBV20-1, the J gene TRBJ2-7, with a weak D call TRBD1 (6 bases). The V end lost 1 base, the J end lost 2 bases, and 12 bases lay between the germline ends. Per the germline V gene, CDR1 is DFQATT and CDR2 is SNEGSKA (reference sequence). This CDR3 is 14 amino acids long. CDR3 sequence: CSARAGTKTYEQYF. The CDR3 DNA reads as TGCAGTGCTAGAGCCGGGACAAAGACCTACGAGCAGTACTTC.

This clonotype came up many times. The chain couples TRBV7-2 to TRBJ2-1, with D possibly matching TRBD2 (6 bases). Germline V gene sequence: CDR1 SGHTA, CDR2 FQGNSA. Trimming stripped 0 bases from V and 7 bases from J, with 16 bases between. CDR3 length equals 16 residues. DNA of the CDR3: TGTGCCAGCAGCTTAGCGGGTCTAGCGAACGGGAATGAGCAGTTCTTC. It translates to CASSLAGLANGNEQFF.

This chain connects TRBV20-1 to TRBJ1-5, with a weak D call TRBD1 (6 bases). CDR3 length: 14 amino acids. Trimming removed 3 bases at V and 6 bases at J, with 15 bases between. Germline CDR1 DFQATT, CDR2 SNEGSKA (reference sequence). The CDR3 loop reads CSASRPQGSQPQHF. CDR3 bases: TGCAGTGCTAGCCGCCCCCAGGGGAGTCAGCCCCAGCATTTT.

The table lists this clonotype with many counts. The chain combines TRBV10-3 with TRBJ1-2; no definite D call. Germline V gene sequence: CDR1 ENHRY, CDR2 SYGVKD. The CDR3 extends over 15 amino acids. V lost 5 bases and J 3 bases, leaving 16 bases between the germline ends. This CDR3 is CAISQTGRSDYGYTF. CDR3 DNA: TGTGCCATCAGTCAGACCGGGCGGTCTGACTATGGCTACACCTTC.

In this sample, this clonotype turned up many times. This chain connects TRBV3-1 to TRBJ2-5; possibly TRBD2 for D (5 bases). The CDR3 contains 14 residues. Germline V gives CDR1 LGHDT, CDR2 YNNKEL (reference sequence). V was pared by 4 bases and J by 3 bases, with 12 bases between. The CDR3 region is CASSRRGLKETQYF. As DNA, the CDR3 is TGTGCCAGCAGCCGACGAGGGTTAAAAGAGACCCAGTACTTC.

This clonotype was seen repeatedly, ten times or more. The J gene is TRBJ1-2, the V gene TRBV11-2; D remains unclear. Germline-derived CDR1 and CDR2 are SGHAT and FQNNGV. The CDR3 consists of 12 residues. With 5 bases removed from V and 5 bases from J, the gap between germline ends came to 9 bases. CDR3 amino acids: CASSPDLYGYTF. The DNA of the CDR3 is TGTGCCAGCAGCCCAGACCTGTATGGCTACACCTTC.

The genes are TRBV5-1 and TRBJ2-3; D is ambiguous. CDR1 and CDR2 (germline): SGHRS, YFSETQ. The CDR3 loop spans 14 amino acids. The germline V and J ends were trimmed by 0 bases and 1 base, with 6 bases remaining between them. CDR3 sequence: CASSLDPCTDTQYF. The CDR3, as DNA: TGCGCCAGCAGCTTGGATCCCTGCACAGATACGCAGTATTTT. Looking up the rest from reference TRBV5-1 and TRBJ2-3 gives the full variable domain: KAGVTQTPRYLIKTRGQQVTLSCSPISGHRSVSWYQQTPGQGLQFLFEYFSETQRNKGNFPGRFSGRQFSNSRSEMNVSTLELGDSALYLCASSLDPCTDTQYFGPGTRLTVL.

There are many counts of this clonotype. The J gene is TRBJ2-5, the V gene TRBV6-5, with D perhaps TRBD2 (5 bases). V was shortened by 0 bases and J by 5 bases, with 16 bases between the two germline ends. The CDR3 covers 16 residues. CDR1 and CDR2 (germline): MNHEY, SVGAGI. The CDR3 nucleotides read TGTGCCAGCAGTTACTCGTATGACATCCGAGGGGAGACCCAGTACTTC. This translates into CASSYSYDIRGETQYF.

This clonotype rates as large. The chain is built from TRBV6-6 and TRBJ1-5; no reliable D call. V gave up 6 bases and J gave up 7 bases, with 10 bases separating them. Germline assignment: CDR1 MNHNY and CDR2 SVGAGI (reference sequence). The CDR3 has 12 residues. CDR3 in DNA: TGTGCCAGCAGGAGGACGGGGCAGCCCCAGCATTTT. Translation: CASRRTGQPQHF.

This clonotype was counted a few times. CDR3 region: CASSRTGAYEQYF. The CDR3 DNA sequence: TGTGCCAGCAGCCGGACTGGCGCATACGAGCAGTACTTC. V is TRBV7-8 and J is TRBJ2-7; TRBD2 is a possible D gene (5 bases). There are 13 residues in the CDR3. CDR1 SGHVS and CDR2 FQNEAQ come from the germline V gene. Deletions cut 5 bases from V and 4 bases from J, with 12 bases between. Complete variable domain (other parts from reference TRBV7-8 and TRBJ2-7): GAGVSQSPRYKVAKRGQDVALRCDPISGHVSLFWYQQALGQGPEFLTYFQNEAQLDKSGLPSDRFFAERPEGSVSTLKIQRTQQEDSAVYLCASSRTGAYEQYFGPGTRLTVT.

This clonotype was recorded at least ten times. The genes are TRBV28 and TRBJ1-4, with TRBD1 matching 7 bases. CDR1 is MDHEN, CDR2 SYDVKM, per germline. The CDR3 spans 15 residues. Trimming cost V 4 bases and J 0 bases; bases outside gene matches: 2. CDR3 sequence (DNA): TGTGCCAGCAGTTCCGGGACAGCAACTAATGAAAAACTGTTTTTT. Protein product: CASSSGTATNEKLFF.

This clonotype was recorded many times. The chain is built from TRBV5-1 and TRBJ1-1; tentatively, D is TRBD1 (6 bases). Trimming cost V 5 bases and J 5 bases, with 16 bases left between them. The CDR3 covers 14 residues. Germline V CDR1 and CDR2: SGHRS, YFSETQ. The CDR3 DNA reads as TGCGCCAGCAGTTTTAGGAGAGGGGGAACTGAAGCTTTCTTT. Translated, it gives CASSFRRGGTEAFF.

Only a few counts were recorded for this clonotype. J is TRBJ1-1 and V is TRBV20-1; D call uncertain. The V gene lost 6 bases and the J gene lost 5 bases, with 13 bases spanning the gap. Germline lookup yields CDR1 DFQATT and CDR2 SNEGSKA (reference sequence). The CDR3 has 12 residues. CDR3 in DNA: TGCAGTGCCAAGAACAGCGATACTGAAGCTTTCTTT. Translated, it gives CSAKNSDTEAFF.

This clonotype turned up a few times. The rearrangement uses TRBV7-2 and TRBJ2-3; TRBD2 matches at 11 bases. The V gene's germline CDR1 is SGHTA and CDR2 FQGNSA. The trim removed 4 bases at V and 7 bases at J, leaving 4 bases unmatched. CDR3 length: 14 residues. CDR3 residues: CASSSIAGGHTQYF. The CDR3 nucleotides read TGTGCCAGCAGCTCTATAGCGGGGGGGCATACGCAGTATTTT.

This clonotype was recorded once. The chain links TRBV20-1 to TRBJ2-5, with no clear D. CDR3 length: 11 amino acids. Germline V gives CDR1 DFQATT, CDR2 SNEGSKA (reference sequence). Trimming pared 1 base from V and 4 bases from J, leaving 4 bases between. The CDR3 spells CSARGVETQYF. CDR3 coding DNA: TGCAGTGCTAGAGGTGTAGAGACCCAGTACTTC.

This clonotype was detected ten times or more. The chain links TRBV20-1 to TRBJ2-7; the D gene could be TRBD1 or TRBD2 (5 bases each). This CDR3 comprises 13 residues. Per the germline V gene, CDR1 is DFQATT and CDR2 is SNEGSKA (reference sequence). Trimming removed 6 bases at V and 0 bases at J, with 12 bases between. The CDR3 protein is CSARDQSSYEQYF. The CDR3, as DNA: TGCAGTGCGAGGGACCAGAGCTCCTACGAGCAGTACTTC.

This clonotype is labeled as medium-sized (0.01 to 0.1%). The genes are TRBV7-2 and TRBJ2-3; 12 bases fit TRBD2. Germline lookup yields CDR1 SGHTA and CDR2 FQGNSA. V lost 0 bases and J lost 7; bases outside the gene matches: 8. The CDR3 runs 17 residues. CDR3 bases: TGTGCCAGCAGCTTAGCTACTAGCGGGGGGAATCGGCATACGCAGTATTTT. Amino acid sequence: CASSLATSGGNRHTQYF.